This TCR beta chain was sequenced during a study of PD-1 blockade in classical Hodgkin lymphoma. Each and every patient relapsed after autologous stem cell transplantation, and patients got differing brentuximab vedotin exposure. Sequencing used immunoSEQ multiplex PCR; TCRdb keeps in-frame clones, though not all of them. Among 22,000 or so clones listed, 75% to 85% were seen once. Germline V gene data show CDR1 as LNHDA and CDR2 as SQIVND (reference sequence). The CDR3 covers 18 residues. Trimming removed 5 bases at V and 4 bases at J, with 26 bases between. This clone was recorded a few times. This TCR was sampled from a human donor with classical Hodgkin lymphoma. The chain employs TRBV19 and TRBJ1-2; weak D call: TRBD1 (5 bases). The specimen comprised peripheral blood mononuclear cells (PBMCs), sampled before the second cycle of nivolumab. Here the CDR3 DNA reads TGTGCCAGTAGTCCCCCCGAGACACTCGCCCAGAGGGGCTATGGCTACACCTTC. Its translation: CASSPPETLAQRGYGYTF.